This T cell receptor beta chain stems from a study of T cell responses to AZD1222 COVID-19 vaccine. A remark on this clone: The antigen remains unidentified.

The CDR3 length is 17 residues. The junction had 8 bases not matched to a gene; V was cut back by 2 bases and J by 3 bases. CDR1 LGHNA and CDR2 YSLEER come from the germline V gene. General study points: Clonal diversity may have been underestimated in mostly white British donors.

The protocol was immunoSEQ multiplex PCR, while the TCRdb copy is restricted to in-frame clones and leaves out a portion. The sample has 93,000 or so clones; 91% are singletons. The sequence was obtained from an adult in good health. V is TRBV4-3 and J is TRBJ2-3; the match to TRBD1 covers 10 bases. The sample consisted of peripheral blood, taken on day 0 of AZD1222 vaccination. The CDR3 DNA reads as TGCGCCAGCAGCCAAACTTATGGGACAGGGGCTACAGATACGCAGTATTTT. This encodes CASSQTYGTGATDTQYF.